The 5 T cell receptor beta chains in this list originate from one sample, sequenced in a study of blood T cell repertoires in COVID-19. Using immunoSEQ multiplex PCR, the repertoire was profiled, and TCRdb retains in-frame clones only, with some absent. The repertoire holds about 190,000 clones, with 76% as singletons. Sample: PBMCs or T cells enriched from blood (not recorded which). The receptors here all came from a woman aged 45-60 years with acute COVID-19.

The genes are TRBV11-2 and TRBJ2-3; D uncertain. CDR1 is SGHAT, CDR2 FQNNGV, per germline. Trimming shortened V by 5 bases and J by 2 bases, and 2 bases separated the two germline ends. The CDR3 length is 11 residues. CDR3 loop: CASSHTDTQYF. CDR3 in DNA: TGTGCCAGCAGCCACACAGATACGCAGTATTTT. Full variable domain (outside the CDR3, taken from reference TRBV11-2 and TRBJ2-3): EAGVAQSPRYKIIEKRQSVAFWCNPISGHATLYWYQQILGQGPKLLIQFQNNGVVDDSQLPKDRFSAERLKGVDSTLKIQPAKLEDSAVYLCASSHTDTQYFGPGTRLTVL.

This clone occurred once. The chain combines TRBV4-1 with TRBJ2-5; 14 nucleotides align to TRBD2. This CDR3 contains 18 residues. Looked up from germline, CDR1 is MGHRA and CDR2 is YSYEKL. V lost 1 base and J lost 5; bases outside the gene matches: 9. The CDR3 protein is CASSQGLAGGRTGETQYF. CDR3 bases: TGCGCCAGCAGCCAAGGACTAGCGGGGGGGCGGACTGGGGAGACCCAGTACTTC.

CDR3 sequence: CASTTGGALGNTEAFF. The CDR3 nucleotides are TGTGCCAGCACCACTGGGGGGGCGCTTGGGAACACTGAAGCTTTCTTT. The chain combines TRBV9 with TRBJ1-1; tentatively, D is TRBD1 (6 bases). This CDR3 has 16 residues. Deletions cut 6 bases from V and 1 base from J, with 19 bases between. Per the germline V gene, CDR1 is SGDLS and CDR2 is YYNGEE.

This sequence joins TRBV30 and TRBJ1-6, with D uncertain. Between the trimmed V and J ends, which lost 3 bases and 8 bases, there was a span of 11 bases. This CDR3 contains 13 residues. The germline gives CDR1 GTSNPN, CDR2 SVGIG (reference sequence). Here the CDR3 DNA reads TGTGCCTGGAGACGGGAGCCCTATTCACCCCTCCACTTT. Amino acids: CAWRREPYSPLHF.

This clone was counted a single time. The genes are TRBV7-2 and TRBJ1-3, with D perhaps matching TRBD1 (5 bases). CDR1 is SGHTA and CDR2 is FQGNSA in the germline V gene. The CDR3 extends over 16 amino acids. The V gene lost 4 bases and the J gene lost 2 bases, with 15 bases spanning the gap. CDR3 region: CASSSGKVDAGNTIYF. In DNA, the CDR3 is TGTGCCAGCAGCTCAGGGAAGGTGGACGCTGGAAACACCATATATTTT.